This paragraph reports one T cell receptor beta chain. The antigen it recognizes is unknown. No base qualities exist here, and no much larger clone lies one base off it. Reading the label with the study, this specimen's treatment or condition is: in vitro stimulation with specific CMV peptide epitopes to enrich CMV-specific T cells. These data come from a study of T cell repertoires in cytomegalovirus infection (dated by TCRdb to the late 2010s). The study in broad terms: The peptide stimulations were aimed at well-studied HLA-B-restricted epitopes as well as recently identified HLA-C-restricted CMV epitopes, whose presentation resists viral immunomodulation. Because public TCR beta signatures pointed to carriage of CMV infection together with the matching HLA type, the HLA type of each donor mattered for the analysis. What the study reported, not specific to this receptor: The ex vivo response was dominated by HLA-C-restricted CMV-specific TCR beta clonotypes, which also provided the single most frequent clonotype in two of eight donors. Carriers of CMV infection plus the relevant HLA type were discriminated by the cumulative frequency of public TCR beta family members in the study cohort and in an independent roughly 340-donor cohort.

The sequencing machine was an Illumina HiSeq 1500. Starting from the raw public reads, TCRdb applied fastp trimming at Q25, assembled clones with MiXCR and retained in-frame beta chains. Here each entry gathers all rows of one CDR3 protein and keeps the most common genes and DNA. The sample yields roughly 990,000 distinct CDR3 sequences; around 31% were counted once. Jointly, the top ten make up roughly 13% of the sample. CDR1 and CDR2 were assigned from the germline V gene as ENHRY and SYGVKD. Trimmed from V: 10 bases; trimmed from J: 7 bases; junction bases lacking a gene match: 6. Measured from the cysteine to the phenylalanine, the CDR3 is 12 residues long. Only the CDR3 DNA is retained, 36 bases long and in frame from the first base.

The sequence derives from a human donor in good health (CMV status not recorded). Some clones in this sample may be carry-over from other donors' samples. The specimen was cultured CD8+ T cells from PBMCs, collected from culture after CMV antigen stimulation. The chain is encoded by TRBV10-3 joined to TRBJ2-1; TRBD2 matches 8 bases in the middle. The CDR3 sequence is CASTGGANEQFF. Read as DNA, the sequence is TGTGCCAGCACCGGGGGGGCAAATGAGCAGTTCTTC.